Below, 9 T cell receptor beta chains from the same sample are listed, as sequenced in a study of blood T cells in healthy people across ages. Using a J-beta primer mix together with a sample-barcoded 5' primer, a second PCR was run for roughly 6 to 11 cycles. TCRdb re-called the 5' RACE reads with MiXCR, one entry per CDR3 protein. Of some 1,500,000 distinct CDR3 sequences detected, roughly two fifths appear once; the ten largest clones hold more than 4%. Sequenced: blood. The receptors were gathered from a woman under 30 in good health.

The V gene is TRBV12-3 or TRBV12-4, the J gene TRBJ2-7, with D hard to call. Trimming removed 5 bases at V and 2 bases at J, with 10 bases between. This CDR3 has 13 amino acids. The chain's CDR3 is CASSKRRPYEQYF. DNA of the CDR3: TGTGCCAGCAGTAAGCGAAGACCCTACGAGCAGTACTTC.

This clonotype was observed a few times. CDR3 residues: CASSQDQAVTGVEQYF. The CDR3 nucleotides read TGCGCCAGCAGCCAAGATCAAGCGGTGACAGGGGTCGAGCAGTACTTC. This chain uses TRBV4-1 with TRBJ2-5, with 8 positions matching TRBD1. The J call may be in error: the DNA end matches TRBJ2-7 better. Germline V gene lookup returns CDR1 MGHRA and CDR2 YSYEKL. The CDR3 has 16 residues.

Points on this clonotype: A single base separates this from a much larger clone, so it may be a read error. The chain uses TRBV10-3 and TRBJ2-1, with 13 nucleotides matching TRBD2. CDR3 length equals 15 residues. Germline V CDR1 and CDR2: ENHRY, SYGVKD. As DNA, the CDR3 is TGTACCATCAGGGCACTAGCGGGAGGGGGTGATGAGCAGTTCTTC. Its translation is CTIRALAGGGDEQFF.

The chain joins TRBV6-2 or TRBV6-3 to TRBJ2-1, with D possibly TRBD2 on 5 matching bases. V shed 6 bases and J shed 4 bases, with 7 bases lying between them. From germline, CDR1 is MNHEY and CDR2 SVGEGT. The CDR3 has 12 residues. The CDR3, as DNA: TGTGCCAGCAGACTAGAGTACAATGAGCAGTTCTTC. This encodes CASRLEYNEQFF.

The chain couples TRBV3-1 to TRBJ2-7; possibly TRBD2 for D (6 bases). The V end lost 4 bases, the J end lost 0 bases, and 16 bases lay between the germline ends. The CDR3 covers 16 residues. Germline CDR1 is LGHDT and CDR2 is YNNKEL (reference sequence). CDR3 in DNA: TGTGCCAGCAGCCCGTCGGGACTCTCTAGCTCCTACGAGCAGTACTTC. This gives the protein CASSPSGLSSSYEQYF.

On this clonotype itself: Germline is not matched at one junction end, which may reflect a read error. The rearrangement joins TRBV7-9 to TRBJ1-2; D remains unclear. The CDR3 consists of 14 residues. Germline lookup yields CDR1 SEHNR and CDR2 FQNEAQ (reference sequence). This CDR3 is CVSRYGSSNYGYTF. The CDR3 nucleotides read TGTGTCAGCAGGTACGGGAGCTCTAACTATGGCTACACCTTC.

This clonotype was seen more than once but under ten times. The chain recombines TRBV20-1 with TRBJ1-1; D not certain. Trimming took 0 bases from V and 6 from J, leaving 14 bases between them. There are 14 residues in the CDR3. The germline V gene has CDR1 DFQATT and CDR2 SNEGSKA (reference sequence). The CDR3 sequence is CSARESGKRSEAFF. The DNA of the CDR3 is TGCAGTGCTAGAGAGTCGGGGAAACGATCTGAAGCTTTCTTT.

This clonotype occurred a few times. The rearrangement uses TRBV10-2 and TRBJ2-1; D is uncertain. The CDR3 spans 15 residues. Germline V gene lookup returns CDR1 WSHSY and CDR2 SAAADI. The ends were cut back, 3 bases at V and 0 bases at J, with 9 bases in the middle. CDR3 nucleotides: TGCGCCAGCAGTGACCCCATGAGCTCCTACAATGAGCAGTTCTTC. Translation: CASSDPMSSYNEQFF.

The rearrangement joins TRBV6-2 or TRBV6-3 to TRBJ1-1; D is uncertain. The V end lost 7 bases, the J end lost 2 bases, and 17 bases lay between the germline ends. Germline V CDR1 and CDR2: MNHEY, SVGEGT. The CDR3 has 15 amino acids. The CDR3 DNA is TGTGCCAGCAATCGAATCGGGGTTGGAAACACTGAAGCTTTCTTT. Its protein product is CASNRIGVGNTEAFF.